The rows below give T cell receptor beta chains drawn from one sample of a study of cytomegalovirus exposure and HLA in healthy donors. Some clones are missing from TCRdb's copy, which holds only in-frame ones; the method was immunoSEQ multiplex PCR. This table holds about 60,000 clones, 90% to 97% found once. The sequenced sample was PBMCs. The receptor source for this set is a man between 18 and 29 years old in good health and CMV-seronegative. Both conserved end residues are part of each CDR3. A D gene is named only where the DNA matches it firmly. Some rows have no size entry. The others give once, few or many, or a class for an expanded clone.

cdr3_nt: TGTGCCAGCAGTTTATTTCAGGGGACTAACTATGGCTACACCTTC
cdr3_aa: CASSLFQGTNYGYTF
j_call: TRBJ1-2
clone_size: NA
d_call: NA
v_call: TRBV28

cdr3_nt: TGTGCCAGCATCGGGACAGGAGTGTACAATGAGCAGTTCTTC
cdr3_aa: CASIGTGVYNEQFF
j_call: TRBJ2-1
clone_size: NA
d_call: TRBD1
v_call: TRBV27

cdr3_nt: TGTGCCAGCAGTGGGGGGGACTACAATGAGCAGTTCTTC
cdr3_aa: CASSGGDYNEQFF
j_call: TRBJ2-1
clone_size: NA
d_call: NA
v_call: TRBV6-4

cdr3_nt: TGCGCCAGCAGCTTCCAGGGTGCCTATGGCTACACCTTC
cdr3_aa: CASSFQGAYGYTF
j_call: TRBJ1-2
clone_size: NA
d_call: NA
v_call: TRBV5-1

cdr3_nt: TGTGCCAGCAGTACGGACAGAGAGCTCCAAGAGACCCAGTACTTC
cdr3_aa: CASSTDRELQETQYF
j_call: TRBJ2-5
clone_size: once
d_call: NA
v_call: TRBV27

cdr3_nt: TGCAGCGCGGTACGGACAGGCGAACCCTACGAGCAGTACTTC
cdr3_aa: CSAVRTGEPYEQYF
j_call: TRBJ2-7
clone_size: NA
d_call: TRBD1
v_call: TRBV29-1

cdr3_nt: TGTGCCAGCAGCTCCTACCCACAAGAGACCCAGTACTTC
cdr3_aa: CASSSYPQETQYF
j_call: TRBJ2-5
clone_size: NA
d_call: NA
v_call: TRBV9

cdr3_nt: TGCGCCAGCAGCCAAGATTGGGCTAGCTGGTACGAGCAGTACTTC
cdr3_aa: CASSQDWASWYEQYF
j_call: TRBJ2-7
clone_size: once
d_call: NA
v_call: TRBV4-3

cdr3_nt: TGCGCCAGCAGCCATGGCCAAGATACGCAGTATTTT
cdr3_aa: CASSHGQDTQYF
j_call: TRBJ2-3
clone_size: NA
d_call: NA
v_call: TRBV5-1

cdr3_nt: TGTGCCAGAAGAGCACCCAACAGGGGGCTATTGGGGGAGACCCAGTACTTC
cdr3_aa: CARRAPNRGLLGETQYF
j_call: TRBJ2-5
clone_size: NA
d_call: TRBD1
v_call: TRBV2

cdr3_nt: TGTGCCAGCAGCCCGGGACTAGCGGGAGTTCGGTCCTACAATGAGCAGTTCTTC
cdr3_aa: CASSPGLAGVRSYNEQFF
j_call: TRBJ2-1
clone_size: NA
d_call: TRBD2
v_call: TRBV2

cdr3_nt: TGTGCCAGCAGCTCCACCCCCGGGGACAGGGGGCGCAAAAACATTCAGTACTTC
cdr3_aa: CASSSTPGDRGRKNIQYF
j_call: TRBJ2-4
clone_size: NA
d_call: TRBD1
v_call: TRBV5-4

cdr3_nt: TGCAGCGGCGTAGCGGGAGGGCTTGACAATGAGCAGTTCTTC
cdr3_aa: CSGVAGGLDNEQFF
j_call: TRBJ2-1
clone_size: once
d_call: TRBD2
v_call: TRBV29-1

cdr3_nt: TGTGCCAGCAGCATATTCGGTGGCGGGAGTGGCGATGAGCAGTTCTTC
cdr3_aa: CASSIFGGGSGDEQFF
j_call: TRBJ2-1
clone_size: NA
d_call: TRBD2
v_call: TRBV9

cdr3_nt: TGCGCCACCCGCGAGGGGGCGGGAGGAAGGAACACCGGGGAGCTGTTTTTT
cdr3_aa: CATREGAGGRNTGELFF
j_call: TRBJ2-2
clone_size: NA
d_call: NA
v_call: TRBV5-1

cdr3_nt: TGTGCCAGCAGGGGACTAGCGGGAGCAGCCGGGGAGCTGTTTTTT
cdr3_aa: CASRGLAGAAGELFF
j_call: TRBJ2-2
clone_size: once
d_call: TRBD2
v_call: TRBV7-9

cdr3_nt: TGCAGCGTTGTTTTCTCCACCGGGGAGCTGTTTTTT
cdr3_aa: CSVVFSTGELFF
j_call: TRBJ2-2
clone_size: once
d_call: NA
v_call: TRBV29-1

cdr3_nt: TGTGCCAGCGGAGAAACCGGGACAGGGGCCCTTGAAGCTTTCTTT
cdr3_aa: CASGETGTGALEAFF
j_call: TRBJ1-1
clone_size: NA
d_call: TRBD1
v_call: TRBV6-1

cdr3_nt: TGTGCCAGCAGTCCCCCCCGGAGCGGGGTCTATGGCTACACCTTC
cdr3_aa: CASSPPRSGVYGYTF
j_call: TRBJ1-2
clone_size: NA
d_call: NA
v_call: TRBV28

cdr3_nt: TGTGCCAGCAGTTACTCGAATTTGGAGATCACCGGGGAGCTGTTTTTT
cdr3_aa: CASSYSNLEITGELFF
j_call: TRBJ2-2
clone_size: NA
d_call: NA
v_call: TRBV6-5

cdr3_nt: TGTGCCAGCAGTTACGGACTAGCGGGATATAATGAGCAGTTCTTC
cdr3_aa: CASSYGLAGYNEQFF
j_call: TRBJ2-1
clone_size: NA
d_call: TRBD2
v_call: TRBV6-5

cdr3_nt: TGTGCCAGCAGCTTGGTCGGGAGGGCCAAGCAGTTCTTC
cdr3_aa: CASSLVGRAKQFF
j_call: TRBJ2-1
clone_size: NA
d_call: TRBD2
v_call: TRBV5-4

cdr3_nt: TGTGCCAGCAGACCCTACAGGGCTAGAACAAACGAGCAGTACTTC
cdr3_aa: CASRPYRARTNEQYF
j_call: TRBJ2-7
clone_size: NA
d_call: NA
v_call: TRBV6-5

cdr3_nt: TGTGCCAGCAGCTCGTCTAGCGGAACCACAGATACGCAGTATTTT
cdr3_aa: CASSSSSGTTDTQYF
j_call: TRBJ2-3
clone_size: NA
d_call: TRBD2
v_call: TRBV11-3

cdr3_nt: TGTGCCAGCAGTTTAATGCCGGTCGGTTCGAACATTCAGTACTTC
cdr3_aa: CASSLMPVGSNIQYF
j_call: TRBJ2-4
clone_size: NA
d_call: NA
v_call: TRBV27

cdr3_nt: TGTGCCAGCAGCTTAGGGGCAGGGTTAGCCAAAAACATTCAGTACTTC
cdr3_aa: CASSLGAGLAKNIQYF
j_call: TRBJ2-4
clone_size: NA
d_call: NA
v_call: TRBV7-2

cdr3_nt: TGTGCCAGCAGTGTGACTCGTCCTTACTACGAGCAGTACTTC
cdr3_aa: CASSVTRPYYEQYF
j_call: TRBJ2-7
clone_size: NA
d_call: NA
v_call: TRBV6-1

cdr3_nt: TGTGCCAGCAGTCCCCGAGCAGGGGGCGCCTCCGGGGAGCTGTTTTTT
cdr3_aa: CASSPRAGGASGELFF
j_call: TRBJ2-2
clone_size: NA
d_call: TRBD1
v_call: TRBV27

cdr3_nt: TGTGCCAGCAGTTTTCATCCCTCGGGGACAACCTACGAGCAGTACTTC
cdr3_aa: CASSFHPSGTTYEQYF
j_call: TRBJ2-7
clone_size: NA
d_call: NA
v_call: TRBV27

cdr3_nt: TGTGCCAGTAGTACAGCCCTAGCGGGACCAGGGTATGAGCAGTTCTTC
cdr3_aa: CASSTALAGPGYEQFF
j_call: TRBJ2-1
clone_size: NA
d_call: TRBD2
v_call: TRBV19

cdr3_nt: TGTGCCAGCAGTACCTGGACTAGCGGTAGAACCGGGGAGCTGTTTTTT
cdr3_aa: CASSTWTSGRTGELFF
j_call: TRBJ2-2
clone_size: NA
d_call: TRBD2
v_call: TRBV27

cdr3_nt: TGTGCCAGCAGTCCGGGACAGGGGGTCTACGAGCAGTACTTC
cdr3_aa: CASSPGQGVYEQYF
j_call: TRBJ2-7
clone_size: NA
d_call: TRBD1
v_call: TRBV28

cdr3_nt: TGCGCCAGCAGCTTGGCAGGGGATTCCTACGAGCAGTACTTC
cdr3_aa: CASSLAGDSYEQYF
j_call: TRBJ2-7
clone_size: NA
d_call: NA
v_call: TRBV5-1

cdr3_nt: TGTGCCAGCAGTCCGCTAGCGGGAGAGAACTACGAGCAGTACTTC
cdr3_aa: CASSPLAGENYEQYF
j_call: TRBJ2-7
clone_size: NA
d_call: TRBD2
v_call: TRBV6-6

cdr3_nt: TGTGCCAGCAGTTTATTAGGGCTAGCGGGAGGAAATGAGCAGTTCTTC
cdr3_aa: CASSLLGLAGGNEQFF
j_call: TRBJ2-1
clone_size: NA
d_call: TRBD2
v_call: TRBV28

cdr3_nt: TGTGCCAGCAGCTTGAATTACAGGGAAGCCGAAAAACTGTTTTTT
cdr3_aa: CASSLNYREAEKLFF
j_call: TRBJ1-4
clone_size: NA
d_call: NA
v_call: TRBV5-5

cdr3_nt: TGTGCCAGCAGCGCCCGGGACTCAAACACCGGGGAGCTGTTTTTT
cdr3_aa: CASSARDSNTGELFF
j_call: TRBJ2-2
clone_size: NA
d_call: NA
v_call: TRBV7-2

cdr3_nt: TGTGCCAGCAGCCCCACTGCCGAGACCCAGTACTTC
cdr3_aa: CASSPTAETQYF
j_call: TRBJ2-5
clone_size: NA
d_call: NA
v_call: TRBV7-2

cdr3_nt: TGTGCCAGCGGGAGACAGGGAGCGGGGGGCGAGCAGTACTTC
cdr3_aa: CASGRQGAGGEQYF
j_call: TRBJ2-7
clone_size: NA
d_call: TRBD2
v_call: TRBV6-1

cdr3_nt: TGTGCCAGCAGTCAGGGACAGGGAGGTAATGAAAAACTGTTTTTT
cdr3_aa: CASSQGQGGNEKLFF
j_call: TRBJ1-4
clone_size: NA
d_call: TRBD1
v_call: TRBV7-9

cdr3_nt: TGTGCCAGCAGCTTAGAAAGGGGATCGGGAGATACGCAGTATTTT
cdr3_aa: CASSLERGSGDTQYF
j_call: TRBJ2-3
clone_size: NA
d_call: NA
v_call: TRBV11-1

cdr3_nt: TGTGCCAGCAGCCATGGACAAACTAATGAAAAACTGTTTTTT
cdr3_aa: CASSHGQTNEKLFF
j_call: TRBJ1-4
clone_size: NA
d_call: NA
v_call: TRBV28

cdr3_nt: TGTGCCAGCTCTTTCGGTCCAGATACGCAGTATTTT
cdr3_aa: CASSFGPDTQYF
j_call: TRBJ2-3
clone_size: NA
d_call: NA
v_call: TRBV11-3

cdr3_nt: TGTGCCAGCAGCCAAGTCGTGAACGGGAGGGTGGGGGGCTACACCTTC
cdr3_aa: CASSQVVNGRVGGYTF
j_call: TRBJ1-2
clone_size: NA
d_call: NA
v_call: TRBV4-2

cdr3_nt: TGTGCCAGCGCAACGGGAGGGCCCGGCAATGAGCAGTTCTTC
cdr3_aa: CASATGGPGNEQFF
j_call: TRBJ2-1
clone_size: few
d_call: TRBD2
v_call: TRBV7-9

cdr3_nt: TGTGCCAGCAGCCTGGACAGGGGATCCTACGAGCAGTACTTC
cdr3_aa: CASSLDRGSYEQYF
j_call: TRBJ2-7
clone_size: NA
d_call: TRBD1
v_call: TRBV5-8

cdr3_nt: TGTGCTAGTGTTCGAGCCTGTCCCGGGACAATTAGCAATCAGCCCCAGCATTTT
cdr3_aa: CASVRACPGTISNQPQHF
j_call: TRBJ1-5
clone_size: NA
d_call: NA
v_call: TRBV12-5